The sequence of this T cell receptor (beta chain) was determined in a study of blood T cells in healthy people across ages. The amount of total RNA extracted per sample was at least 5 micrograms. With 3 bases removed from V and 13 bases from J, the gap between germline ends came to 13 bases. The CDR3 runs 12 residues. A second PCR of 7 to 11 cycles used a sample-barcoded 5' primer and a J-beta primer mix. TCRdb re-analysed the 5' RACE reads in MiXCR, keeping a single row per CDR3 protein. The profile shows under 1,000,000 distinct CDR3 sequences, around 45% of them singletons. This clonotype has just one count.

The source material was blood. The sequence was collected from an elderly man in good health. J is TRBJ2-4 and V is TRBV12-3 or TRBV12-4; D is uncertain. Written as DNA, the CDR3 is TGTGCCAGCAGTTTTCAGTCGTACGGGCAGTACTTC. This gives the protein CASSFQSYGQYF.